These 25 T cell receptor beta chains were all obtained from the same sample, sequenced in a study of blood T cell repertoires in COVID-19. The data were produced by immunoSEQ multiplex PCR, yet TCRdb's version contains in-frame clones alone and is incomplete. The sample yields tens of thousands of clones, 65% to 80% seen once. The sequenced material came from peripheral blood. These receptors were obtained from a man under 40 with COVID-19, enrolled during active disease.

The chain combines TRBV19 with TRBJ1-5; D is undetermined. CDR3 size: 13 residues. Germline V lookup: CDR1 LNHDA, CDR2 SQIVND (reference sequence). Trimming stripped 3 bases from V and 7 bases from J, with 10 bases between. CDR3 protein: CASSIGRQQPQHF. CDR3 DNA sequence: TGTGCCAGTAGTATCGGGAGACAACAGCCCCAGCATTTT.

In its sample, this clone is medium-sized. V gene TRBV11-3 combines with J gene TRBJ1-3; no definite D call. CDR3 size: 14 residues. CDR1 and CDR2 (germline): SGHNT, YENEEA. The V end lost 5 bases, the J end lost 3 bases, and 11 bases lay between the germline ends. CDR3 sequence: CASSQGGSGNTIYF. Here the CDR3 DNA reads TGTGCCAGCAGCCAAGGTGGGAGTGGAAACACCATATATTTT.

The chain is built from TRBV7-9 and TRBJ2-4, with 10 bases matching TRBD1. This CDR3 comprises 14 residues. Germline loops: CDR1 SEHNR, CDR2 FQNEAQ (reference sequence). The trim removed 7 bases at V and 8 bases at J, leaving 8 bases unmatched. CDR3 residues: CASMPGQGRYIQYF. In nucleotides, the CDR3 is TGTGCCAGCATGCCGGGACAGGGGAGATACATTCAGTACTTC.

This clone was detected once. The chain employs TRBV6-5 and TRBJ2-3, with 8 bases identical to TRBD1. J lost 4 bases, V lost 6 bases, and 9 bases had no gene match. The CDR3 loop spans 15 amino acids. Germline values: CDR1 MNHEY, CDR2 SVGAGI. The CDR3 protein is CASRTEAGGADTQYF. CDR3 bases: TGTGCCAGCAGGACGGAGGCAGGGGGCGCAGATACGCAGTATTTT.

The chain carries TRBV2 and TRBJ1-2, with 10 bases fitting TRBD1. This CDR3 region has 13 residues. Germline values: CDR1 SNHLY, CDR2 FYNNEI. Trimming took 6 bases from V and 8 from J; bases not matched to a gene: 6. The CDR3 loop is CASREDRGDGYTF. The CDR3 DNA follows: TGTGCCAGCAGAGAGGACAGGGGGGACGGCTACACCTTC.

The chain has TRBV5-1 and TRBJ1-4; weak D call: TRBD1 (6 bases). The CDR3 loop spans 16 amino acids. Germline V gene sequence: CDR1 SGHRS, CDR2 YFSETQ. Trimming left V 2 bases short and J 0 bases short, with 11 bases between. The DNA for the CDR3 is TGCGCCAGCAGCTTTTCAGGGGCTGCAACTAATGAAAAACTGTTTTTT. Protein: CASSFSGAATNEKLFF. Drawing the rest from reference TRBV5-1 and TRBJ1-4, the complete variable domain is KAGVTQTPRYLIKTRGQQVTLSCSPISGHRSVSWYQQTPGQGLQFLFEYFSETQRNKGNFPGRFSGRQFSNSRSEMNVSTLELGDSALYLCASSFSGAATNEKLFFGSGTQLSVL.

V is TRBV5-1 and J is TRBJ2-2, with D possibly TRBD1 on 5 matching bases. This CDR3 has 14 amino acids. CDR1 and CDR2 from the germline V gene are SGHRS and YFSETQ. V lost 7 bases and J lost 1, with 11 bases in between. CDR3 amino acids: CASYRGQNTGELFF. CDR3 bases: TGCGCCAGCTATCGAGGACAGAACACCGGGGAGCTGTTTTTT.

The gene calls are TRBV19 and TRBJ2-7, with D possibly matching TRBD1 (5 bases). The CDR3 loop spans 16 amino acids. The V gene lost 5 bases and the J gene lost 3 bases, with 20 bases spanning the gap. CDR1 LNHDA and CDR2 SQIVND come from the germline V gene (reference sequence). DNA of the CDR3: TGTGCCAGTAGTTCCGCCTCAGGAAGGGGTTACTACGAGCAGTACTTC. This encodes CASSSASGRGYYEQYF.

This clone was found a few times. J is TRBJ2-3 and V is TRBV27; 7 bases map to TRBD1. The trim removed 1 base at V and 7 bases at J, leaving 8 bases unmatched. The germline CDR1 and CDR2 sequences are MNHEY and SMNVEV (reference sequence). The CDR3 has 15 amino acids. CDR3 in DNA: TGTGCCAGCAGTTTATTGGACAGGACGGTGAATACGCAGTATTTT. Translated: CASSLLDRTVNTQYF.

The chain is built from TRBV18 and TRBJ2-3; D may be TRBD2 (7 bases). The CDR3 contains 15 residues. In germline, CDR1 is KGHSH, CDR2 LQKENI. V was clipped by 0 bases and J by 6 bases, with 13 bases between them. The chain's CDR3 is CASSPPLGGQDTQYF. The DNA of the CDR3 is TGTGCCAGCTCACCACCGCTCGGGGGGCAGGATACGCAGTATTTT. The entire variable domain, with the rest obtained from reference TRBV18 and TRBJ2-3, is as follows: NAGVMQNPRHLVRRRGQEARLRCSPMKGHSHVYWYRQLPEEGLKFMVYLQKENIIDESGMPKERFSAEFPKEGPSILRIQQVVRGDSAAYFCASSPPLGGQDTQYFGPGTRLTVL.

V is TRBV28 and J is TRBJ2-5; the match to TRBD2 covers 14 bases. CDR3 length: 16 residues. With 6 bases clipped from V and 5 bases from J, the junction kept 8 bases outside the gene matches. In germline, CDR1 is MDHEN, CDR2 SYDVKM. CDR3 loop: CASSSTSGRAWETQYF. DNA for the CDR3: TGTGCCAGCAGCTCGACTAGCGGGAGGGCCTGGGAGACCCAGTACTTC.

The chain couples TRBV11-2 to TRBJ2-7; 9 bases match TRBD1. CDR1 and CDR2 (germline): SGHAT, FQNNGV. Trimming cost V 5 bases and J 6 bases; bases outside gene matches: 11. This CDR3 region has 15 residues. CDR3 amino acids: CASSTYPRQGGEQYF. The CDR3 DNA reads as TGTGCCAGCAGCACATACCCGAGACAGGGGGGCGAGCAGTACTTC.

This clone was seen a single time. This chain uses TRBV7-9 with TRBJ2-2; TRBD1 matches at 8 bases. V dropped 5 bases and J dropped 6; count of bases not matched to a gene: 11. The CDR3 covers 16 residues. Germline V gene lookup returns CDR1 SEHNR and CDR2 FQNEAQ (reference sequence). The CDR3 DNA reads TGTGCCAGCAGCCCGAGGGCAGGGGGCGAGCCCGGGGAGCTGTTTTTT. Its protein product is CASSPRAGGEPGELFF.

The chain couples TRBV11-3 to TRBJ2-5; no clear D. The CDR3 extends over 16 amino acids. Per germline, CDR1 SGHNT and CDR2 YENEEA. V dropped 0 bases and J dropped 0 bases, with 11 bases sitting between them. DNA for the CDR3: TGTGCCAGCAGCTTAGAAGGAGAGACGGACCAAGAGACCCAGTACTTC. Its translation: CASSLEGETDQETQYF.

This clone has just a few counts. The chain combines TRBV28 with TRBJ2-7, with a tentative D call TRBD2 (6 bases). Germline loops: CDR1 MDHEN, CDR2 SYDVKM. The CDR3 totals 14 residues. With 7 bases removed from V and 0 bases from J, the gap between germline ends came to 13 bases. CDR3 protein: CASTVTSFSYEQYF. CDR3 bases: TGTGCCAGCACCGTGACTAGTTTCTCCTACGAGCAGTACTTC.

This clone was observed once. This chain uses TRBV24-1 with TRBJ2-7; no definite D call. This CDR3 contains 12 residues. Deletions cut 3 bases from V and 7 bases from J, with 9 bases between. CDR1 and CDR2 from the germline V gene are KGHDR and SFDVKD. The CDR3 DNA reads TGTGCCACCAGTGATATGAGTAGAGAGCAGTACTTC. It encodes CATSDMSREQYF.

The rearrangement joins TRBV4-2 to TRBJ2-7, with 9 nucleotides matching TRBD2. Germline V CDR1 and CDR2: LGHNA, YNFKEQ. This CDR3 is built from 14 residues. The ends lost 4 bases at V and 0 bases at J; junction bases unmatched: 1. CDR3 coding DNA: TGTGCCAGCAGCCTGACTAGCGGCTCCTACGAGCAGTACTTC. Protein product: CASSLTSGSYEQYF.

V gene TRBV10-3 combines with J gene TRBJ2-5; D is perhaps TRBD1 (5 bases). Germline CDR1 and CDR2: ENHRY and SYGVKD. This CDR3 comprises 14 residues. Trimming left V 2 bases short and J 5 bases short, with 12 bases between. The CDR3 coding sequence is TGTGCCATCAGTGAGGGCACAGGAACGGAGACCCAGTACTTC. This gives the protein CAISEGTGTETQYF.

This clone occurred a few times. V is TRBV15 and J is TRBJ2-3; D remains unclear. The V end lost 3 bases, the J end lost 5 bases, and 6 bases lay between the germline ends. The CDR3 is 12 residues long. CDR1 LNHNV and CDR2 YYDKDF come from the germline V gene (reference sequence). The CDR3 region has the DNA TGTGCCACCAGCAGCCCAGGAGATACGCAGTATTTT. It yields the protein CATSSPGDTQYF.

In its sample, this clone was seen once. As DNA, the CDR3 is TGTGCCAGCAGCGTAGGGGGAGGGCTAACTAATGAAAAACTGTTTTTT. Protein product: CASSVGGGLTNEKLFF. The rearrangement links TRBV9 to TRBJ1-4, with D hard to call. Germline V gives CDR1 SGDLS, CDR2 YYNGEE. Trimming took off 0 bases at V and 1 base at J, with 10 bases between the two ends. The CDR3 is 16 residues long.

The gene calls are TRBV2 and TRBJ2-7; perhaps TRBD1 as D (6 bases). The ends were cut back, 7 bases at V and 7 bases at J, with 29 bases in the middle. The CDR3 spans 17 residues. CDR1 is SNHLY, CDR2 FYNNEI, per germline. CDR3 coding DNA: TGTGCCAGCACTTACCCGGGCCTCGGGAAGGGGGAAGGAGAGCAGTACTTC. Its protein is CASTYPGLGKGEGEQYF. The variable domain in full, with the rest retrieved from reference TRBV2 and TRBJ2-7, is EPEVTQTPSHQVTQMGQEVILRCVPISNHLYFYWYRQILGQKVEFLVSFYNNEISEKSEIFDDQFSVERPDGSNFTLKIRSTKLEDSAMYFCASTYPGLGKGEGEQYFGPGTRLTVT.

J is TRBJ2-7 and V is TRBV5-1, with D perhaps TRBD1 (6 bases). CDR3 length: 14 amino acids. Germline CDR1 and CDR2: SGHRS and YFSETQ. V was cut by 1 base and J by 1 base, with 9 bases left in between. CDR3 bases: TGCGCCAGCAGCTTGCAGGGGTCGTCCTACGAGCAGTACTTC. Protein: CASSLQGSSYEQYF.

The rearrangement joins TRBV5-5 to TRBJ2-1, with a possible D match to TRBD2 (6 bases). Germline lookup yields CDR1 SGHKS and CDR2 YYEKEE (reference sequence). V was clipped by 2 bases and J by 2 bases, with 14 bases between them. The CDR3 consists of 16 residues. CDR3 sequence: CASSFAGTHPYNEQFF. The DNA for the CDR3 is TGTGCCAGCAGCTTCGCCGGGACTCACCCCTACAATGAGCAGTTCTTC.

This clone has a handful of counts. V gene TRBV19 combines with J gene TRBJ2-3; 8 positions agree with TRBD1. V gave up 8 bases and J gave up 1 base; unmatched junction bases: 5. CDR1 LNHDA and CDR2 SQIVND come from the germline V gene (reference sequence). The length of the CDR3 is 14 residues. As DNA, the CDR3 is TGTGCCAGTCACTCGGGACAGGGCACAGATACGCAGTATTTT. This codes for CASHSGQGTDTQYF.

This chain links TRBV10-3 with TRBJ1-5; D unclear. The CDR3 loop spans 13 amino acids. V was trimmed by 6 bases and J by 1 base, leaving 7 bases between them. CDR1 and CDR2 from the germline V gene are ENHRY and SYGVKD. The CDR3 DNA sequence: TGTGCCATCAGGGCGGTAAGCAATCAGCCCCAGCATTTT. Residues: CAIRAVSNQPQHF.